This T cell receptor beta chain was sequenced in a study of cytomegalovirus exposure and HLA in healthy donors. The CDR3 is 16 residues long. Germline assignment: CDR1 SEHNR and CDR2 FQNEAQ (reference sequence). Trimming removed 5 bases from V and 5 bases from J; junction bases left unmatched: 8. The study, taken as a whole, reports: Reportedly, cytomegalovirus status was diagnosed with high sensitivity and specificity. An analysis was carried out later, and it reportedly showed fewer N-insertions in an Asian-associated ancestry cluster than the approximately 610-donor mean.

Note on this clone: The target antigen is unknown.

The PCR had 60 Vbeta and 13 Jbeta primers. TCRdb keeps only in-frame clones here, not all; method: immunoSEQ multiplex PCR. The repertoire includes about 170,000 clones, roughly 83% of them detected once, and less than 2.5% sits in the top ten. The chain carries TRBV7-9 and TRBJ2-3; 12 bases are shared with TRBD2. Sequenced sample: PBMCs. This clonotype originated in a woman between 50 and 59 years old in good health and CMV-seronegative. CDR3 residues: CASSVLAGGLKDTQYF. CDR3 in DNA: TGTGCCAGCAGCGTTCTAGCGGGGGGGTTGAAAGATACGCAGTATTTT.